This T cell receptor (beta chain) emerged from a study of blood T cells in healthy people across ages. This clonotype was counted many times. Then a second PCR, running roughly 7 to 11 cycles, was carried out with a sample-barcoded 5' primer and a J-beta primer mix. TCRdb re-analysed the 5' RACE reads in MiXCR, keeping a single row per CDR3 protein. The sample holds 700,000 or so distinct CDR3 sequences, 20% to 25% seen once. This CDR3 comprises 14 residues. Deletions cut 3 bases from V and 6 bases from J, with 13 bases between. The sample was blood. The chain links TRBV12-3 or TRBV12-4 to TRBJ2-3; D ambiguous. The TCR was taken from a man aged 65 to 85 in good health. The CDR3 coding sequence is TGTGCCAGCAGTTTGTCTCCTAGGCGGGATACGCAGTATTTT. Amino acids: CASSLSPRRDTQYF.